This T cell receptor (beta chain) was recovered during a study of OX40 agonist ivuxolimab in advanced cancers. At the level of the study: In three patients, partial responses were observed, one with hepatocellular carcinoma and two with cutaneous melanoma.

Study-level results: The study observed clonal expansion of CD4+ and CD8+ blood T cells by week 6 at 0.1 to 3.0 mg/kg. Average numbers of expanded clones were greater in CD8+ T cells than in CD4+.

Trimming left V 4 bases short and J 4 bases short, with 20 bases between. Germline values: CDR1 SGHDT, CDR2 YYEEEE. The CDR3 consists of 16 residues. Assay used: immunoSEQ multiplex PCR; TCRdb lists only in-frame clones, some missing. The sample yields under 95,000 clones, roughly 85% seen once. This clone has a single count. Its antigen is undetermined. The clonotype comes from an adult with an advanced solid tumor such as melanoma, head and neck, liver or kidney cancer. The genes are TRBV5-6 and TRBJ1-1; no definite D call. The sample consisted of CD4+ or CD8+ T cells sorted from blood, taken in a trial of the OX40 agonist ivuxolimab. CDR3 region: CASSRPTRPEGTEAFF. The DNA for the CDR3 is TGTGCCAGCAGCCGCCCGACTCGACCAGAAGGCACTGAAGCTTTCTTT.